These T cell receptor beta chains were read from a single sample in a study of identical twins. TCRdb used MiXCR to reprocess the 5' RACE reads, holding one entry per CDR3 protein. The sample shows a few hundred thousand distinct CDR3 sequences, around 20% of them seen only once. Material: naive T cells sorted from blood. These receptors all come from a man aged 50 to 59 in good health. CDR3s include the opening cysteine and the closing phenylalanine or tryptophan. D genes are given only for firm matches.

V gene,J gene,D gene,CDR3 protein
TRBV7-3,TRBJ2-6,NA,CASSDFHSGANVLTF
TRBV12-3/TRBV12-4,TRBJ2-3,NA,CASSLYRRGGSTDTQYF
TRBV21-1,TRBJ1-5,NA,CATVGQRPLKSNQPQHF
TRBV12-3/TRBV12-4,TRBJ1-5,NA,CASTTGPQPQHF
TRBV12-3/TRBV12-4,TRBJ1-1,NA,CASSFWGSSEAFF
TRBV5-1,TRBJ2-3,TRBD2,CASSISGSADTQYF
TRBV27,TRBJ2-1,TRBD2,CASSLSVGTSNEQFF
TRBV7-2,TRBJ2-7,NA,CASSRPTGPSLGEQYF
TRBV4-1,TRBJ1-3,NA,CASSQPGSSGNTIYF
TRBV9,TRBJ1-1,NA,CASSADSLRAFF
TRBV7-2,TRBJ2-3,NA,CASSLGQAYTDTQYF
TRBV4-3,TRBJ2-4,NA,CASSQDVGSPNIQYF
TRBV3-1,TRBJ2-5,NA,CASSQGFALVETQYF
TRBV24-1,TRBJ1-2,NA,CATSEPGPTGYGYTF
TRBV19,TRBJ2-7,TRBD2,CASSPGLAGIYEQYF
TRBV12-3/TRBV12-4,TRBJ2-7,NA,CASSLALRGLGAYEQYF
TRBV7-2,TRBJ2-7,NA,CASSRPGYEQYF
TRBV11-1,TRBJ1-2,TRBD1,CASSSTVLGEDRNYGYTF
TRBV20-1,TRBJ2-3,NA,CSALQGAQYF
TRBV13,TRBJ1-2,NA,CASSPTEANYGYTF
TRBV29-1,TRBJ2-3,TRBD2,CSVDQTSGGRTDTQYF
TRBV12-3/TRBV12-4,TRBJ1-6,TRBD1,CASSEDRVGSPLHF
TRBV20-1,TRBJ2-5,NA,CSAFIAGTMIQETQYF
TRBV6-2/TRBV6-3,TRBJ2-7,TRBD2,CASSQLAGYSEQYF
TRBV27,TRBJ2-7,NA,CASSLTGNSYEQYF
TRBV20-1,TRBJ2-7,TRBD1,CSARYRGPYEQYF
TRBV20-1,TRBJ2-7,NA,CSAMGVVGYEQYF
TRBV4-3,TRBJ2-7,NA,CASSSRVGKNFYEQYF
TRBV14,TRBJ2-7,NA,CASSPQAEPPYEQYF
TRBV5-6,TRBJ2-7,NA,CASSSYTGPPYEQYF
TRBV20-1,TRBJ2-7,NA,CSVRPGTSYEQYF
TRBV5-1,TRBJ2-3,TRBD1,CASSLTRQGSTDTQYF
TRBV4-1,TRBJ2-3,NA,CASSQGVGGPNTDTQYF
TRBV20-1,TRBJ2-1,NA,CSAQTRGYSYNEQFF
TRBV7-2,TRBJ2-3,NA,CASSRRATTDTQYF
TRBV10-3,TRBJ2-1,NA,CAISGSLAYNEQFF
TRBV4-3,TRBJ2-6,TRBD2,CASSKLAGGVSSGANVLTF
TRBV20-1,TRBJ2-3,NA,CSARDFSSDTQYF
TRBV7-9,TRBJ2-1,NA,CASSPPGLGNNEQFF
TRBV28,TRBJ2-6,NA,CASSFWQTAVSGANVLTF
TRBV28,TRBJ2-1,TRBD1,CASRGGQGAYNEQFF
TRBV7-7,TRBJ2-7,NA,CASSLARGPNYEQYF
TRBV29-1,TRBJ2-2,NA,CSVDPDNTGELFF
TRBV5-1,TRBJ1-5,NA,CANTGQPRNQPQHF
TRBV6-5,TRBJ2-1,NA,CASSYARVRAWGNEQFF